The entry below describes one T cell receptor beta chain. Its antigen is not yet known. No per-base quality is available; no much larger clone lies one base away. The donors were healthy, HIV-negative adults with no recently reported acute infections or vaccinations. All donors were Caucasian adults living in Nashville, Tennessee, USA. For unsorted samples, 70 million to 95 million PBMCs were counted, and genomic DNA was extracted using the QIAamp DNA Blood Mini kit. After blood collection by leukapheresis, PBMCs were isolated using Ficoll-Histopaque density gradient centrifugation and then cryopreserved in the vapor phase of liquid nitrogen. The data were taken from a study of shared clonotypes between healthy human individuals (dated by TCRdb to the early 2020s). Broadly, across the study: A few men and a couple of women, aged 18 to 49 years, made up the cohort. Blood TCR repertoires of four to six healthy adults were deeply sequenced to estimate repertoire size and the extent of clonotype sharing between individuals. Different laboratories and diverse techniques were used to prepare libraries and sequence TCR repertoires, to increase sequencing depth and limit assay-specific biases. Each donor's leukapheresis produced roughly between about 0.8 and 10 billion PBMCs.

The paper's findings and limits, for the study overall: Sampling was limited to blood, and TCR repertoires in tissue likely differ from TCR repertoires in blood. The genetic and exposure-history diversity represented was limited by the small number of donors. Pairwise subsampling led to the expectation that sequencing depth would affect the degree of clonotype sharing among donors.

Using the deep immunoSEQ assay, TCR CDR3 regions were amplified from genomic DNA by multiplex PCR. Extracted genomic DNA from each cell subset was distributed evenly across all wells of several immunoSEQ 96-well plates, and each plate was treated as a replicate. Each replicate PCR for unsorted PBMC received roughly 0.3 ug genomic DNA, equal to around 30,000 T cell genomes. Unsorted PBMC genomic DNA was sequenced across ten immunoSEQ deep assay plates. Purified libraries were quantified with a Qubit 3.0 fluorometer, sized on a Bioanalyzer 2100, and re-quantified with the KAPA Library Quantification kit. Each immunoSEQ 96-well plate was sequenced on its own single-read 150-cycle Illumina NextSeq 550 flow cell. As for how the authors treated the data: Because only junctional sequences without quality scores were contained in the immunoSEQ output, filtering matching that applied to full-length reads could not be performed. To assign V/J genes and CDR3, sequences were annotated against IMGT germline references using PyIR, a Python wrapper for IgBLAST v1.9. Reads were removed for weak V/J assignments (E-value above 1e-6), missing CDR3, stop codons, out-of-frame junctions, or ambiguous translated residues. V3J clonotypes were defined as sequences sharing the same inferred V gene, J gene, and CDR3 amino acid sequence. Percentage overlap between repertoires was computed as shared unique clonotypes divided by the size of the smaller repertoire. Richness of each repertoire was evaluated using RTK rarefaction, the Chao1 estimator, and Recon v2.1 estimates of unobserved clonotypes. TCRdb provides this immuneACCESS table in a form limited to in-frame rearrangements. Some clones are lacking; in checked studies, under half of them reflect an unresolved V gene, and why the rest are absent is not known. V and J calls plus clone size are reproduced from that table; the DNA served to infer D and trimming. The sample yields 90,000 to 100,000 clones; 40% to 55% were counted once. Around 16% of the sample rests with the top ten.

CDR1 SGDLS and CDR2 YYNGEE were looked up in the germline V gene. V loses 2 bases of germline sequence and J loses 1 base, and the interval between the two ends is 7 bases. The CDR3 has 15 amino acids, counting the end cysteine and phenylalanine. The sequence is cut down to CDR3 DNA, 45 bases in frame from base 1. The chain is encoded by TRBV9 joined to TRBJ2-6, with the D gene too uncertain to name. Material for sequencing was PBMCs. The receptor's source is a woman between 35 and 50 years old in good health. Some clones in this sample may be carry-over from other donors' samples. The CDR3: CASSVQGSGANVLTF. The base sequence is TGTGCCAGCAGCGTCCAAGGGTCTGGGGCCAACGTCCTGACTTTC.